What follows is one TCR beta chain and its context. This clone is a singleton in its sample. Its antigen has not been determined. Base qualities are not provided; no much larger clone lies one nucleotide away. The CDR3 regions of human TCRbeta chains were subjected to immunosequencing. Per the source publication's procedure: Repertoire TCRs were matched against a reference library of SARS-CoV-2-specific TCRs generated with the MIRA antigen-specificity platform. Breadth meant the fraction of unique TCRs that were SARS-CoV-2-associated, whereas depth meant the fraction of total T cells that were SARS-CoV-2-associated. Using the MIRA data, every spike-specific TCR was mapped to the spike region that the TCR reacted to and assigned to either a CD4 or a CD8 class. Log10-transformed breadth and depth values were compared by one-way ANOVA with Sidak's multiple comparisons tests. TCRdb took over this immuneACCESS table, retaining in-frame rearrangements with V and J assigned. Such tables are incomplete; in checked studies, under half of the missing clones stem from an unresolved V gene, and the remainder is unexplained. The V and J calls and clone size are taken from that table; D and trimming were inferred from the DNA. A total of about 160,000 clones appear in this sample, over 75% of them only once. Approximately 4.3% of the sample belongs to the ten largest clones.

From the cysteine through the phenylalanine, the CDR3 covers 14 amino acids. The entry retains the CDR3 DNA only, 42 bases that are in frame from base 1. The germline V gene (reference sequence) sets CDR1 to MNHEY and CDR2 to SMNVEV. Between the V and J ends, shortened by 7 bases and 2 bases respectively, the junction contains 15 bases. The meaning of the sample's time point label: about 28 days (+/-7) after the second vaccine dose. AZD1222 recipients whose second dose came at about 4 weeks and those whose second dose came at about 12 weeks were combined into one group, since spike-specific TCR depth and breadth did not differ between the two schedules. Vaccinee samples came from UK trials COV001 and COV002, including a single-blind randomized controlled phase 2/3 trial of AZD1222 (ChAdOx1 nCoV-19) in healthy adults. For TCRbeta chain sequencing, PBMC samples from trial participants were taken at day 0 and at day 28 after the second dose.

The data were taken from a study of T cell responses to AZD1222 COVID-19 vaccine (dated by TCRdb to about 2021). With regard to the full study: A total of approximately 240 trial participants underwent TCR sequencing, of whom nearly 210 received two doses of AZD1222 and approximately 25 received two doses of the MenACWY control vaccine. Trial participants were enrolled into age subgroups of 18-55, 56-69 and 70-plus years, which contained roughly 140, 27 and 60 TCR-sequenced participants, respectively.

Points the paper makes about the study in general: Because no samples from the day 14 peak response were available, repertoires could be characterized only after the peak T cell response. Conclusions about previously exposed vaccinees are limited, since just 5 or 6 AZD1222 recipients were seropositive for SARS-CoV-2 at baseline. Participants were mostly white British and included more females than males, and it was suggested by the authors that clonal diversity may have been underestimated. CD4 TCRs associated with the vaccine covered the entire spike protein, and the dominant responses were in regions 160-218 and 743-854. After two AZD1222 doses, both the breadth and the depth of spike-specific TCRs were significantly higher than at day 0 and than in MenACWY recipients. The 56-69-year group was small, and its depth increase did not reach significance, likely because of low power. Reportedly, almost half of the unique spike-specific TCRs recognized epitopes lying outside the regions that are mutated in the B.1.351 and B.1.1.7 variants.

This receptor chain uses TRBV27 and TRBJ2-7; TRBD1 is possibly the D segment (5 matching bases). The clonotype comes from an adult who received the AZD1222 COVID-19 vaccine. Here the sequenced sample was peripheral blood, taken 28 days after the second AZD1222 dose. The nucleotide sequence is given as TGTGCCAGCACAAATTGGACACGGACCTACGAGCAGTACTTC. This encodes CASTNWTRTYEQYF.